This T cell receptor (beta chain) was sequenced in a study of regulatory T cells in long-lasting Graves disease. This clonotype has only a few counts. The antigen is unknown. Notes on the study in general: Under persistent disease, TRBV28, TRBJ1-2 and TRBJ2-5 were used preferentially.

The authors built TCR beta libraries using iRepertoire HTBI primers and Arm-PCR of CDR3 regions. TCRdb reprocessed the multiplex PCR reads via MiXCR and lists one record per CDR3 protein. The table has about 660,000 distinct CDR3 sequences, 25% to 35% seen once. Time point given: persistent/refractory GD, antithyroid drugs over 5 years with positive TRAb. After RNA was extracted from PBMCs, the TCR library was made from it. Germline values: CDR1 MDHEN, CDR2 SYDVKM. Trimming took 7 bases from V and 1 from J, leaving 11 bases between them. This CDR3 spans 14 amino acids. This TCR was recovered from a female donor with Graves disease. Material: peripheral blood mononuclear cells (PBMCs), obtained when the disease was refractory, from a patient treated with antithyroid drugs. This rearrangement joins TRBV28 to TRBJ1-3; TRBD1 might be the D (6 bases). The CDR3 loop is CASTTGLSGNTIYF. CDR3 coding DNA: TGTGCCAGCACAACAGGGCTATCTGGAAACACCATATATTTT.